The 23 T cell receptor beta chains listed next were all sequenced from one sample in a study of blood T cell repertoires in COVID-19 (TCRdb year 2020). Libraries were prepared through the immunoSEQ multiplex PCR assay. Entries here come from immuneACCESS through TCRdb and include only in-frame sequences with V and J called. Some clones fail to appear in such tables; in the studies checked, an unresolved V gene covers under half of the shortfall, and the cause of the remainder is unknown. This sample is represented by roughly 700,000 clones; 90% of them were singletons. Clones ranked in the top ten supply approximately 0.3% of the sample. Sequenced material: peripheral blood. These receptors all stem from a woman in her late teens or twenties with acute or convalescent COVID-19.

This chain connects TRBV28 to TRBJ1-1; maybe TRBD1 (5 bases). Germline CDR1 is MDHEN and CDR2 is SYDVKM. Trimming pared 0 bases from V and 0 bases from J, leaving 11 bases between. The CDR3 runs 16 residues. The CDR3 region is CASSLWGRGVNTEAFF. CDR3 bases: TGTGCCAGCAGTTTATGGGGGCGTGGGGTGAACACTGAAGCTTTCTTT.

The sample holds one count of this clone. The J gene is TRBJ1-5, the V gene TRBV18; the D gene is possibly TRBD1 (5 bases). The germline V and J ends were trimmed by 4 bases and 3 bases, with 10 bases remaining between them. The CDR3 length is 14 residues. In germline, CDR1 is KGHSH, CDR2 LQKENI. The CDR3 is CASSLGGTNQPQHF. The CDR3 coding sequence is TGTGCCAGCTCACTGGGGGGGACCAATCAGCCCCAGCATTTT.

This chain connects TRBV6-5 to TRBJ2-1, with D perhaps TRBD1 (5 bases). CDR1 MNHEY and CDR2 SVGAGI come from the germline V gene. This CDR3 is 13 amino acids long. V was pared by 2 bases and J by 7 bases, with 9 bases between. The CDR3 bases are TGTGCCAGCAGTTACGATGGGGCGAATGAGCAGTTCTTC. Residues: CASSYDGANEQFF.

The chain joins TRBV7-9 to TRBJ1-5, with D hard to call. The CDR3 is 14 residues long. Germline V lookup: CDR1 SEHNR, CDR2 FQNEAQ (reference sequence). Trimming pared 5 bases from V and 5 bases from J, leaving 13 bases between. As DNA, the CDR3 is TGTGCCAGCAGCCTCACAGAGGGAGATCAGCCCCAGCATTTT. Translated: CASSLTEGDQPQHF.

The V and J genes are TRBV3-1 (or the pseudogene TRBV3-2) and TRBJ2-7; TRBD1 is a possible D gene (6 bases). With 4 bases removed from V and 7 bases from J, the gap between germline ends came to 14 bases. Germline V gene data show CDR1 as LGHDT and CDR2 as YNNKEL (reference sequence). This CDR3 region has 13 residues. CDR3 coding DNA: TGTGCCAGCAGCCGGGACACTTTAGGGGAGCAGTACTTC. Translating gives CASSRDTLGEQYF.

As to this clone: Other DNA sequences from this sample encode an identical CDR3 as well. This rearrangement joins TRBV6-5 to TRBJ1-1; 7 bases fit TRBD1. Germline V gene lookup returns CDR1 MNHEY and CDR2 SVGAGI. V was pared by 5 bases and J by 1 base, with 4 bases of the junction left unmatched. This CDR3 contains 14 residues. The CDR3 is CASSRGQANTEAFF. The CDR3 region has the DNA TGTGCCAGCAGTCGTGGACAGGCGAACACTGAAGCTTTCTTT.

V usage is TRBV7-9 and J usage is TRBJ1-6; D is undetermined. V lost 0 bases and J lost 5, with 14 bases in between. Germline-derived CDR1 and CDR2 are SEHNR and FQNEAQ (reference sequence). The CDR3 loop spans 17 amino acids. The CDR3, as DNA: TGTGCCAGCAGCTTAGCGATTCTACTCGAGGATAATTCACCCCTCCACTTT. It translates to CASSLAILLEDNSPLHF. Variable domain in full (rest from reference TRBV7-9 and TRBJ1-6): DTGVSQNPRHKITKRGQNVTFRCDPISEHNRLYWYRQTLGQGPEFLTYFQNEAQLEKSRLLSDRFSAERPKGSFSTLEIQRTEQGDSAMYLCASSLAILLEDNSPLHFGNGTRLTVT.

CDR3 sequence reads: CATIGRGATEAFF. DNA for the CDR3: TGTGCCACCATAGGCAGGGGAGCCACTGAAGCTTTCTTT. V usage is TRBV24-1 and J usage is TRBJ1-1, with a possible D match to TRBD1 (6 bases). The germline V gene has CDR1 KGHDR and CDR2 SFDVKD. The length of the CDR3 is 13 residues. Trimming removed 8 bases at V and 4 bases at J, with 13 bases between.

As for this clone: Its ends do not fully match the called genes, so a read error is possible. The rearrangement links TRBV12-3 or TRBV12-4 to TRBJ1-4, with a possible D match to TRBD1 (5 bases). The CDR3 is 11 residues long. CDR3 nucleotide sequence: TGTGCCAGCACCGGTGGGGCAGACATAATTTTT. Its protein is CASTGGADIIF.

This CDR3 is CASSLASGTSGNTIYF. CDR3 DNA sequence: TGTGCCAGCAGCTTAGCGAGTGGGACATCTGGAAACACCATATATTTT. The V call is TRBV7-2, the J call TRBJ1-3, with D perhaps TRBD1 (6 bases). CDR1 and CDR2 (germline): SGHTA, FQGNSA. Trimming left V 0 bases short and J 1 base short, with 10 bases between. The CDR3 consists of 16 residues.

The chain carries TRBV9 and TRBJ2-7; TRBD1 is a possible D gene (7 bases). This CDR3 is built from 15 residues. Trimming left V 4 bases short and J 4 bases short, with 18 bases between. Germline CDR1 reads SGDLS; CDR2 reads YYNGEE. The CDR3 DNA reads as TGTGCCAGCAGCTACCAGGGGGGTGCAGGTTACGAGCAGTACTTC. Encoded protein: CASSYQGGAGYEQYF.

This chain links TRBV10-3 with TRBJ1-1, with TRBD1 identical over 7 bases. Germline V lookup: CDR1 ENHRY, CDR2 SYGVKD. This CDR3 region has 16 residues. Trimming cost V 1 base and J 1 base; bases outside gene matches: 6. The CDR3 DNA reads TGTGCCATCAGTGAGTACCCAGGGGGTGAGAACACTGAAGCTTTCTTT. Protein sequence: CAISEYPGGENTEAFF.

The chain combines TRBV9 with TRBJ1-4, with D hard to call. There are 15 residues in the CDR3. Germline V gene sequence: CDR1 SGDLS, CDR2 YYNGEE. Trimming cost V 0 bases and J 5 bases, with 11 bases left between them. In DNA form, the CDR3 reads TGTGCCAGCAGCGTAGGACTACAGCTGAATGAAAAACTGTTTTTT. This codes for CASSVGLQLNEKLFF.

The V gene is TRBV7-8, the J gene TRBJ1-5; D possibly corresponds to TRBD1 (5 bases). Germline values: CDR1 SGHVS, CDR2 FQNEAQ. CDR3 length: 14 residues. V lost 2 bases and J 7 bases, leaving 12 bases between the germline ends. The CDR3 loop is CASSLFGAKQPQHF. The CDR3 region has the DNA TGTGCCAGCAGCTTATTTGGGGCGAAGCAGCCCCAGCATTTT.

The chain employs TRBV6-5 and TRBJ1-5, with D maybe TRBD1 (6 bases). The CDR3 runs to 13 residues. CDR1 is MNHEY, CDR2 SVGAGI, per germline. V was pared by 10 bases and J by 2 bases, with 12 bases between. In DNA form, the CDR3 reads TGTGCCACCATGGGGGCGCGCAATCAGCCCCAGCATTTT. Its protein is CATMGARNQPQHF.

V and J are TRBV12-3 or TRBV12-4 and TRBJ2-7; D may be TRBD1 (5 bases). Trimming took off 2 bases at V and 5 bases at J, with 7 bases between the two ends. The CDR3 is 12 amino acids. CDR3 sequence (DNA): TGTGCCAGCAGTTTAAAGGGGCACGAGCAGTACTTC. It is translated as CASSLKGHEQYF.

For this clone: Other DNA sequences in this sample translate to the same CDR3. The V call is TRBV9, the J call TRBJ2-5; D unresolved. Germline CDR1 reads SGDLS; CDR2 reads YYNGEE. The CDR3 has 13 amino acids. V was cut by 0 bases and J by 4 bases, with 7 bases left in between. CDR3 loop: CASSVVSGETQYF. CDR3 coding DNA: TGTGCCAGCAGCGTAGTATCGGGAGAGACCCAGTACTTC.

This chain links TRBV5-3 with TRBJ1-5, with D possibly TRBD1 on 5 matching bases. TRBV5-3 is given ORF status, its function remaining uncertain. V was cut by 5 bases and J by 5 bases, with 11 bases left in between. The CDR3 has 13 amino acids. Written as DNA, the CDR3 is TGTGCCAGAAGAAGCCGCAGGGATCAGCCCCAGCATTTT. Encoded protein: CARRSRRDQPQHF.

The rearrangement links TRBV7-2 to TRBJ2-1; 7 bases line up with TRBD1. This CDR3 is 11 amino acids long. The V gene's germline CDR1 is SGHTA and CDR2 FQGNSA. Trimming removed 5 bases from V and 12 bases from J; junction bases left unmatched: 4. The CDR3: CASSTRDRQFF. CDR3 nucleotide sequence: TGTGCCAGCAGCACTCGGGACAGGCAGTTCTTC.

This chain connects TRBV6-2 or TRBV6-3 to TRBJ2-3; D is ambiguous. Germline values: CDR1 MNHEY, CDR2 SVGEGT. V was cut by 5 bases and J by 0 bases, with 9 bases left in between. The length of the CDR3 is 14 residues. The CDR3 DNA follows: TGTGCCAGCAGTCATCCACAGAGCACAGATACGCAGTATTTT. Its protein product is CASSHPQSTDTQYF.

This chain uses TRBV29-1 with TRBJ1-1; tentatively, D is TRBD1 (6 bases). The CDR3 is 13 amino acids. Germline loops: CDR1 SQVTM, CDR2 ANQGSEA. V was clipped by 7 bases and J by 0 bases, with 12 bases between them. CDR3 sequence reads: CSAGTPMNTEAFF. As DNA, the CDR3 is TGCAGCGCCGGGACACCCATGAACACTGAAGCTTTCTTT.

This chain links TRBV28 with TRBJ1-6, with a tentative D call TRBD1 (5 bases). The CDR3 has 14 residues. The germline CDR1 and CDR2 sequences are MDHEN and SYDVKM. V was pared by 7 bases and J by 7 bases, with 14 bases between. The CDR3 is CASKTRQRNSPLHF. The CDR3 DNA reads TGTGCCAGCAAAACCCGACAGAGGAATTCACCCCTCCACTTT. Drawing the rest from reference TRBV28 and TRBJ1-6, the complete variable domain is DVKVTQSSRYLVKRTGEKVFLECVQDMDHENMFWYRQDPGLGLRLIYFSYDVKMKEKGDIPEGYSVSREKKERFSLILESASTNQTSMYLCASKTRQRNSPLHFGNGTRLTVT.

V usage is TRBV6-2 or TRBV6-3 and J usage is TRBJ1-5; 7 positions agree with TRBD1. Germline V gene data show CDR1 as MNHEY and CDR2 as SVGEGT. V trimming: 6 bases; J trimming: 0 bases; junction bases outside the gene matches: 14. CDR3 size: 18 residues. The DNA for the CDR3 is TGTGCCAGCAGCGGGCAGGTGAGGGGGCTATATAGCAATCAGCCCCAGCATTTT. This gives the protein CASSGQVRGLYSNQPQHF.